This T cell receptor beta chain was sequenced in a study of regulatory T cells in long-lasting Graves disease. The authors built TCR beta libraries using iRepertoire HTBI primers and Arm-PCR of CDR3 regions. Per the original data handling: Sequenced samples collectively carried about 62 TRBV and 14 to 15 TRBJ segments. One entry per CDR3 protein, called by TCRdb with MiXCR from the multiplex PCR reads. These V and J calls are TCRdb output, not the study's own analysis. The data show approximately 470,000 distinct CDR3 sequences, around 21% seen once. V was trimmed by 3 bases and J by 7 bases, leaving 12 bases between them. Germline V gene data show CDR1 as LGHDT and CDR2 as YNNKEL (reference sequence). The CDR3 extends over 14 amino acids. This clonotype was seen repeatedly, ten times or more. Stated time point: persistent/refractory GD, antithyroid drugs over 5 years with positive TRAb. RNA isolated from PBMCs was used to make the TCR library.

Sequencing used peripheral blood mononuclear cells (PBMCs), obtained when the disease was refractory, from a patient treated with antithyroid drugs. J is TRBJ1-4 and V is TRBV3-1; TRBD1 might be the D (5 bases). The receptor was isolated from a female donor with Graves disease. CDR3 region: CASSHREGIEKLFF. CDR3 nucleotide sequence: TGTGCCAGCAGCCATCGGGAGGGGATTGAAAAACTGTTTTTT.